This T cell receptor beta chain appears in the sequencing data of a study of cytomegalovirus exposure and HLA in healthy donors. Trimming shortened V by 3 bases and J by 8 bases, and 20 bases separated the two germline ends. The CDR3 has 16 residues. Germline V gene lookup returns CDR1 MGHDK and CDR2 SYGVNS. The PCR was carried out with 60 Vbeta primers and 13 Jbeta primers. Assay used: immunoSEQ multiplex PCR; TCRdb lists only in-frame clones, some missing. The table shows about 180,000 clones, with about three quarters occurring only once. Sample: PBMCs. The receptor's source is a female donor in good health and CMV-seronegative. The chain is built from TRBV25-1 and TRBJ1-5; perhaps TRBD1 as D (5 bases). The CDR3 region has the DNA TGTGCCAGCAGTGATGGGCGTCAGGGTTTAAGGGAGCCCCAGCATTTT. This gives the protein CASSDGRQGLREPQHF. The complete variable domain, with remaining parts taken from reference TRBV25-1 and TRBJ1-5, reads EADIYQTPRYLVIGTGKKITLECSQTMGHDKMYWYQQDPGMELHLIHYSYGVNSTEKGDLSSESTVSRIRTEHFPLTLESARPSHTSQYLCASSDGRQGLREPQHFGDGTRLSIL.